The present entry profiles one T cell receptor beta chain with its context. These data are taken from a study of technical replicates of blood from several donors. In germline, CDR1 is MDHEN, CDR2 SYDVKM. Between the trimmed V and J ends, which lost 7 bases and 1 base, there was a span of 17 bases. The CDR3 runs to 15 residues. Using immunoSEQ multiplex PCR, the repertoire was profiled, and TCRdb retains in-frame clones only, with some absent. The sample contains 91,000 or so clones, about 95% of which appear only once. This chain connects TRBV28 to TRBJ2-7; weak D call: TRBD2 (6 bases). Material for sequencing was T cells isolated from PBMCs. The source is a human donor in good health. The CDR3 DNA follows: TGTGCCAGCACTCTAGACATAGCGGCTTCCTACGAGCAGTACTTC. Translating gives CASTLDIAASYEQYF.